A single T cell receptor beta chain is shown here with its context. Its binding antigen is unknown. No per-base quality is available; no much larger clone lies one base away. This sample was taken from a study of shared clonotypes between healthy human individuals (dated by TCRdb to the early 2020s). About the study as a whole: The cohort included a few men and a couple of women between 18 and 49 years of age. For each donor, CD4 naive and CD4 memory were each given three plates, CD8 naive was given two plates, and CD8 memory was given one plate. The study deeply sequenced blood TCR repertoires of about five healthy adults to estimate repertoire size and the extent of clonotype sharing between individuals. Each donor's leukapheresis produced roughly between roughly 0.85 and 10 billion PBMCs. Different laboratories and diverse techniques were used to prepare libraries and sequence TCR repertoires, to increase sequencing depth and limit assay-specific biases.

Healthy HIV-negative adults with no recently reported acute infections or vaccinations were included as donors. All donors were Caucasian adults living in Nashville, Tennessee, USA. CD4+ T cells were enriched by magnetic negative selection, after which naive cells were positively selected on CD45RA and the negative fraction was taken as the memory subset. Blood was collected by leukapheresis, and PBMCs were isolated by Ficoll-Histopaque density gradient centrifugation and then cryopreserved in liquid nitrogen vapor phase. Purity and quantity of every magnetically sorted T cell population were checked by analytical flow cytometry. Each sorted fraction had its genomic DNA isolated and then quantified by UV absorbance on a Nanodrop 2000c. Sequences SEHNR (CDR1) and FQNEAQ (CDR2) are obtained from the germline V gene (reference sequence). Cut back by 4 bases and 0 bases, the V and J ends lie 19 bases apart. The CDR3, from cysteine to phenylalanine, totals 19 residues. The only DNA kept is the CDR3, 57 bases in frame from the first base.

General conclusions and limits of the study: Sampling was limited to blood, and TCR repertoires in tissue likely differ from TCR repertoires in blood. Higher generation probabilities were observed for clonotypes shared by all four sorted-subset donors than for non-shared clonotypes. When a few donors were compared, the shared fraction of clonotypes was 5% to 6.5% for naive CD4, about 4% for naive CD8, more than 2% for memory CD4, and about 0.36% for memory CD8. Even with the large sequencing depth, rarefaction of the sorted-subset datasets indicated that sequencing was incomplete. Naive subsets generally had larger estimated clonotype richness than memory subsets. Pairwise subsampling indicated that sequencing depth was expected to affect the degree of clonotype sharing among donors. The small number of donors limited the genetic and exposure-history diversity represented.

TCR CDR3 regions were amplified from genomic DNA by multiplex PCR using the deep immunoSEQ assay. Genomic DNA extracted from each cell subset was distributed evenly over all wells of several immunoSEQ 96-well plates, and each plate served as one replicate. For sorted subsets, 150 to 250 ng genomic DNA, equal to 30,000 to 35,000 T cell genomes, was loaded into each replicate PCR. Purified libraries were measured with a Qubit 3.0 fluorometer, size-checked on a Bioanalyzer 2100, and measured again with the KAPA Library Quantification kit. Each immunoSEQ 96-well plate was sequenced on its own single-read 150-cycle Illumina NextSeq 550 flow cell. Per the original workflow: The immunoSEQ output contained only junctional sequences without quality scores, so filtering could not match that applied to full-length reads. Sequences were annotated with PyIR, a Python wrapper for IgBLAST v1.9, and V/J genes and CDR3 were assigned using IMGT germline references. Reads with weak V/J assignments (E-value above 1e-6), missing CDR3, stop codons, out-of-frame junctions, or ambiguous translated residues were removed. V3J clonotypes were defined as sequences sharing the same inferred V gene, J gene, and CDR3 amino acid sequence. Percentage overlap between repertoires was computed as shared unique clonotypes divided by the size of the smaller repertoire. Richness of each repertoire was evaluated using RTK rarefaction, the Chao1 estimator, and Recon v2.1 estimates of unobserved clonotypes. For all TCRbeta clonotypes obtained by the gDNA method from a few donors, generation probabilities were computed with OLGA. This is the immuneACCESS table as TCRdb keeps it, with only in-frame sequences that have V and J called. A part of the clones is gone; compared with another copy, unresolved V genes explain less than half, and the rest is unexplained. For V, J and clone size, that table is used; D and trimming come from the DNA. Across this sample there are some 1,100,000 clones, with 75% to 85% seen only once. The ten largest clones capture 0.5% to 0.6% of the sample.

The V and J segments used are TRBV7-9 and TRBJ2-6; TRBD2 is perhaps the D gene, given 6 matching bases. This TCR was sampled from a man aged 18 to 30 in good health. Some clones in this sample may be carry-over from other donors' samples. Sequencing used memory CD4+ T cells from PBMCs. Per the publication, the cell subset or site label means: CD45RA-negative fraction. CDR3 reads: CASSSRSGREFSGANVLTF. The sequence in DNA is TGTGCCAGCAGCTCCCGGAGTGGGCGGGAATTCTCTGGGGCCAACGTCCTGACTTTC.